What follows are 5 T cell receptor beta chains derived from one specimen sequenced in a study of T cell responses to AZD1222 COVID-19 vaccine. Data came from immunoSEQ multiplex PCR; TCRdb stores just in-frame clones and leaves some out. The table includes approximately 150,000 clones, about 91% detected once. Sequences were derived from peripheral blood, sampled 28 days after the second AZD1222 dose. These receptor sequences come from an adult who received the AZD1222 COVID-19 vaccine.

The CDR3 coding sequence is TGTGCCAGCAGTTTTAGCGGGGGGCGGAACACCGGGGAGCTGTTTTTT. This translates into CASSFSGGRNTGELFF. The chain has TRBV2 and TRBJ2-2; TRBD2 aligns across 10 bases. The length of the CDR3 is 16 residues. The junction had 4 bases not matched to a gene; V was cut back by 5 bases and J by 1 base. Looked up from germline, CDR1 is SNHLY and CDR2 is FYNNEI.

This clone has just a few counts. The chain recombines TRBV6-5 with TRBJ1-5; D ambiguous. V was cut by 2 bases and J by 5 bases, with 4 bases left in between. Germline V gene lookup returns CDR1 MNHEY and CDR2 SVGAGI. The CDR3 has 12 amino acids. CDR3 nucleotides: TGTGCCAGCAGTTACCGGGATCAGCCCCAGCATTTT. This gives the protein CASSYRDQPQHF.

J is TRBJ2-1 and V is TRBV5-1; 8 bases fit TRBD1. CDR3 length: 14 amino acids. With 0 bases clipped from V and 12 bases from J, the junction kept 8 bases outside the gene matches. Germline CDR1 and CDR2: SGHRS and YFSETQ. This CDR3 reads CASSLVSQGVRQFF. The CDR3 DNA reads as TGCGCCAGCAGCTTGGTTTCACAGGGGGTTCGGCAGTTCTTC.

The V and J genes are TRBV9 and TRBJ2-1, with D perhaps TRBD2 (5 bases). V lost 4 bases and J 9 bases, leaving 23 bases between the germline ends. The CDR3 loop spans 16 amino acids. CDR1 and CDR2 from the germline V gene are SGDLS and YYNGEE. CDR3 nucleotides: TGTGCCAGCAGCCCTCCCGGGGTGGGCGCTTGGCGTGAGCAGTTCTTC. Its translation: CASSPPGVGAWREQFF.

CDR3 nucleotide sequence: TGTGCCAGCAGCACCACCTTGCAAGAGACCCAGTACTTC. It codes for CASSTTLQETQYF. This chain uses TRBV11-3 with TRBJ2-5; the D is unclear. The CDR3 length is 13 residues. Germline V CDR1 and CDR2: SGHNT, YENEEA. The V gene lost 5 bases and the J gene lost 2 bases, with 9 bases spanning the gap.